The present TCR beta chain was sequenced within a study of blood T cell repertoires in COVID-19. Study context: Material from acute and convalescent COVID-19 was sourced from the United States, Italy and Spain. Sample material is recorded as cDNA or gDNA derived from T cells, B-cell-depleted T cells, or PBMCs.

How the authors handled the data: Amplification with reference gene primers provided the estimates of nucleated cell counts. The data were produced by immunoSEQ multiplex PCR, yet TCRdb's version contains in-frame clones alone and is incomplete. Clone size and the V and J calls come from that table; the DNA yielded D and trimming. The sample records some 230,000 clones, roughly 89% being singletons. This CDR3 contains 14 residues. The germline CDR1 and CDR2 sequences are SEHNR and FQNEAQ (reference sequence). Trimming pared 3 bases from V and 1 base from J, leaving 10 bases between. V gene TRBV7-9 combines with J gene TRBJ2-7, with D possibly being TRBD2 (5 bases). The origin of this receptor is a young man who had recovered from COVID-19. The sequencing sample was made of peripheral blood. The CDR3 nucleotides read TGTGCCAGCAGCTTGGGAGCGCTATCCTACGAGCAGTACTTC. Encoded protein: CASSLGALSYEQYF.